The sequence of this T cell receptor beta chain was determined in a study of blood T cell repertoires in COVID-19. Study summary: Samples representing acute and convalescent COVID-19 were sourced from the United States, Italy and Spain. In each case, the material was cDNA or gDNA derived from T cells, B-cell-depleted T cells, or PBMCs.

Assay: immunoSEQ multiplex PCR; the TCRdb copy retains only in-frame clones and omits some. The top ten hold under 4.5% of the sample, which has over 110,000 clones, 84% seen once. The CDR3 consists of 14 residues. Germline-derived CDR1 and CDR2 are LNHDA and SQIVND (reference sequence). V lost 8 bases and J lost 8; bases outside the gene matches: 12. Participant-reported clinical history was the basis for cohort assignment. V gene TRBV19 combines with J gene TRBJ2-3; 8 nucleotides align to TRBD1. Sequenced input: PBMCs or T cells enriched from blood (not recorded which). The clonotype comes from a middle-aged man in a cohort exposed to, infected with or recovered from COVID-19 (not recorded which). The CDR3 bases are TGTGCCAGTCACGACAGGGGCTTGGGAGGTACGCAGTATTTT. It yields the protein CASHDRGLGGTQYF.